One sample yielded the 27 T cell receptor beta chains listed below, sequenced in a study. TRBV12-4/TRBJ1-2 clonotypes were amplified with adaptor-ligated barcode primers. Via MiXCR, TCRdb re-called the multiplex PCR reads, giving one row per CDR3 protein. The sample yields around 2,700 distinct CDR3 sequences, about 4.4% seen once. Source material: naive CD4+ T cells sorted from blood. Subset noted: naive CD4+ T cells, CD4+CD45RA+CD25-. The receptor source for this set is a female donor with breast cancer.

The sample holds many counts of this clonotype. This rearrangement joins TRBV12-3 or TRBV12-4 to TRBJ1-2, with D perhaps TRBD1 (6 bases). This CDR3 is built from 14 residues. V shed 2 bases and J shed 8 bases, with 15 bases lying between them. CDR3 protein: CASSLSGQGQGYTF. Here the CDR3 DNA reads TGTGCCAGCAGTTTATCCGGGCAGGGGCAGGGCTACACCTTC.

By share of the sample, this clonotype is medium-sized. J is TRBJ1-2 and V is TRBV12-3 or TRBV12-4, with TRBD1 matching 7 bases. V was clipped by 5 bases and J by 7 bases; unmatched bases: 4. This CDR3 contains 12 residues. CDR3 amino acids: CASSPRQGGYTF. CDR3 nucleotides: TGTGCCAGCAGTCCTCGACAGGGTGGCTACACCTTC.

This clonotype was picked up many times. The chain combines TRBV12-3 or TRBV12-4 with TRBJ1-2; no firm D call. The CDR3 spans 13 residues. Trimming took 3 bases from V and 2 from J, leaving 7 bases between them. The CDR3 DNA sequence: TGTGCCAGCAGTTTCATGGGGAACTATGGCTACACCTTC. It specifies CASSFMGNYGYTF.

Sample share makes this clonotype medium-sized. The J gene is TRBJ1-2, the V gene TRBV12-3 or TRBV12-4; 9 bases agree with TRBD1. This CDR3 contains 14 residues. Trimming cost V 5 bases and J 6 bases; bases outside gene matches: 7. The CDR3 is CASSGTGLEHGYTF. The CDR3 DNA follows: TGTGCCAGCAGTGGGACAGGGCTTGAGCATGGCTACACCTTC.

This clonotype counts as medium-sized. This rearrangement joins TRBV12-3 or TRBV12-4 to TRBJ1-2; D is perhaps TRBD1 (5 bases). The V gene lost 4 bases and the J gene lost 4 bases, with 10 bases spanning the gap. This CDR3 comprises 13 residues. In DNA, the CDR3 is TGTGCCAGCAGTTCCCGGGACGCCTATGGCTACACCTTC. This translates into CASSSRDAYGYTF.

By frequency in the sample, this clonotype is medium-sized. The rearrangement uses TRBV12-3 or TRBV12-4 and TRBJ1-2; D is undetermined. V lost 5 bases, J lost 4 bases, and 8 bases lay in between. This CDR3 region has 12 residues. In nucleotides, the CDR3 is TGTGCCAGCAGTCTTGGATTCTATGGCTACACCTTC. Its translation: CASSLGFYGYTF.

This clonotype is classed as medium-sized. This chain uses TRBV12-3 or TRBV12-4 with TRBJ1-2; D remains ambiguous. The CDR3 sequence is 14 residues long. Between the trimmed V and J ends, which lost 5 bases and 3 bases, there was a span of 13 bases. CDR3 DNA: TGTGCCAGCAGTCAATCCGACGGGGACTATGGCTACACCTTC. This gives the protein CASSQSDGDYGYTF.

By proportion, this clonotype is medium-sized. The chain uses TRBV12-3 or TRBV12-4 and TRBJ1-2; no firm D call. The CDR3 is 13 amino acids. V was cut by 5 bases and J by 4 bases, with 11 bases left in between. This CDR3 is CASSRTSPYGYTF. In DNA form, the CDR3 reads TGTGCCAGCAGTCGTACTTCGCCCTATGGCTACACCTTC.

This clonotype ranks as medium-sized. V gene TRBV12-3 or TRBV12-4 combines with J gene TRBJ1-2, with D possibly TRBD1 on 5 matching bases. V shed 3 bases and J shed 4 bases, with 12 bases lying between them. The CDR3 consists of 14 residues. CDR3 region: CASSLTEALYGYTF. The CDR3 DNA reads TGTGCCAGCAGTTTGACAGAAGCACTCTATGGCTACACCTTC.

By share of the sample, this clonotype is medium-sized. This chain joins TRBV12-3 or TRBV12-4 and TRBJ1-2; D gene ambiguous. This CDR3 comprises 11 residues. V lost 0 bases and J 10 bases, leaving 6 bases between the germline ends. CDR3 sequence (DNA): TGTGCCAGCAGTTTAGCGAGGGACTACACCTTC. Encoded protein: CASSLARDYTF.

This clonotype is deemed medium-sized. The rearrangement links TRBV12-3 or TRBV12-4 to TRBJ1-2; 7 bases match TRBD1. V lost 2 bases and J lost 5; bases outside the gene matches: 5. CDR3 length: 14 residues. CDR3 sequence: CASSLSGQRYGYTF. CDR3 nucleotides: TGTGCCAGCAGTTTATCGGGACAGAGATATGGCTACACCTTC.

This clonotype is labeled medium-sized. V and J are TRBV12-3 or TRBV12-4 and TRBJ1-2; D gene uncertain. The CDR3 consists of 13 residues. V was clipped by 9 bases and J by 5 bases, with 16 bases between them. The CDR3 DNA reads as TGTGCCAGTTCCAGCCTCCGTGGATATGGCTACACCTTC. It specifies CASSSLRGYGYTF.

This clonotype is medium-sized (0.01 to 0.1%) within its sample. The V call is TRBV12-3 or TRBV12-4, the J call TRBJ1-2; unclear D gene. The V and J ends lost 5 bases and 4 bases respectively, with 29 bases between them. CDR3 size: 19 residues. This chain's CDR3 is CASSIVPGGVRPQFYGYTF. The CDR3 region has the DNA TGTGCCAGCAGTATTGTTCCCGGTGGTGTGCGTCCCCAGTTCTATGGCTACACCTTC.

This clonotype was seen ten or more times. The genes are TRBV12-3 or TRBV12-4 and TRBJ1-2; D is ambiguous. Trimming took off 5 bases at V and 4 bases at J, with 11 bases between the two ends. The CDR3 runs 13 residues. The CDR3 here is CASSVTPSYGYTF. CDR3 DNA sequence: TGTGCCAGCAGTGTGACTCCATCCTATGGCTACACCTTC.

This clonotype was seen repeatedly, ten times or more. The chain combines TRBV12-3 or TRBV12-4 with TRBJ1-2; D not resolved. The CDR3 length is 11 residues. V was pared by 1 base and J by 7 bases, with 4 bases between. In DNA form, the CDR3 reads TGTGCCAGCAGTTTAGTGAGTGGCTACACCTTC. Translated: CASSLVSGYTF.

This clonotype ranks as medium-sized. This chain connects TRBV12-3 or TRBV12-4 to TRBJ1-2; a possible D gene is TRBD1 (5 bases). V gave up 8 bases and J gave up 4 bases, with 17 bases separating them. The CDR3 is made up of 14 amino acids. This chain's CDR3 is CASSQGGLSYGYTF. CDR3 nucleotides: TGTGCCAGCTCCCAGGGAGGGCTGAGCTATGGCTACACCTTC.

This clonotype was observed many times. The chain is built from TRBV12-3 or TRBV12-4 and TRBJ1-2; 8 bases fit TRBD1. With 4 bases clipped from V and 2 bases from J, the junction kept 6 bases outside the gene matches. This CDR3 has 15 amino acids. The CDR3 reads CASSWRTGTNYGYTF. The CDR3, as DNA: TGTGCCAGCAGTTGGCGGACAGGGACCAACTATGGCTACACCTTC.

This rearrangement joins TRBV12-3 or TRBV12-4 to TRBJ1-2, with D possibly TRBD1 on 5 matching bases. This CDR3 is 13 amino acids long. V dropped 6 bases and J dropped 3 bases, with 11 bases sitting between them. CDR3 DNA: TGTGCCAGCAGATCAGGGTTTCACTATGGCTACACCTTC. Protein product: CASRSGFHYGYTF.

By share, this clonotype counts as medium-sized. V and J are TRBV12-3 or TRBV12-4 and TRBJ1-2; D is unresolved. V was pared by 3 bases and J by 0 bases, with 11 bases between. There are 15 residues in the CDR3. Here the CDR3 reads CASSFRSDSNYGYTF. The CDR3 DNA reads as TGTGCCAGCAGTTTTCGGTCGGATTCTAACTATGGCTACACCTTC.

By sample fraction, this clonotype is medium-sized. The CDR3 DNA sequence: TGTGCCAGCAGTTCGACCAACCCCTATGGCTACACCTTC. Translated: CASSSTNPYGYTF. This chain uses TRBV12-3 or TRBV12-4 with TRBJ1-2, with unresolved D. The CDR3 runs to 13 residues. Trimming shortened V by 4 bases and J by 4 bases, and 10 bases separated the two germline ends.

By share, this clonotype counts as medium-sized (0.01 to 0.1%). J is TRBJ1-2 and V is TRBV12-3 or TRBV12-4; possible D gene TRBD1, 6 bases. This CDR3 contains 14 residues. Trimming pared 5 bases from V and 6 bases from J, leaving 16 bases between. The CDR3 here is CASSEPGQLNGYTF. DNA for the CDR3: TGTGCCAGCAGTGAACCCGGACAGCTTAATGGCTACACCTTC.

This clonotype is medium-sized by share. V and J are TRBV12-3 or TRBV12-4 and TRBJ1-2; 7 bases map to TRBD1. The trim removed 0 bases at V and 2 bases at J, leaving 3 bases unmatched. There are 15 residues in the CDR3. CDR3 sequence: CASSLAPTGNYGYTF. CDR3 coding DNA: TGTGCCAGCAGTTTAGCTCCGACAGGGAACTATGGCTACACCTTC.

This clonotype ranks as medium-sized. V is TRBV12-3 or TRBV12-4 and J is TRBJ1-2; a weak D match, TRBD1 (5 bases). The CDR3 has 13 amino acids. The V end was cut by 4 bases, the J end by 5 bases, with 11 bases between. The DNA of the CDR3 is TGTGCCAGCAGTTCCGGGAAGGGGTATGGCTACACCTTC. It yields the protein CASSSGKGYGYTF.

In its sample, this clonotype ranks as medium-sized (0.01 to 0.1%). The V gene is TRBV12-3 or TRBV12-4, the J gene TRBJ1-2; TRBD1 matches at 7 bases. This CDR3 has 14 amino acids. V was pared by 8 bases and J by 4 bases, with 10 bases of the junction left unmatched. The CDR3 spells CASAYQRQGYGYTF. The CDR3 DNA is TGTGCCAGCGCGTACCAAAGACAGGGCTATGGCTACACCTTC.

This clonotype is judged medium-sized. The chain carries TRBV12-3 or TRBV12-4 and TRBJ1-2; 9 bases match TRBD1. This CDR3 has 18 residues. The V gene end was trimmed by 5 bases and the J gene end by 3 bases; junction bases not matched to a gene: 16. The CDR3: CASSRFGQGPFMDYGYTF. The CDR3 bases are TGTGCCAGCAGTCGCTTCGGACAGGGGCCTTTTATGGACTATGGCTACACCTTC.

This clonotype is termed medium-sized (0.01 to 0.1%). The chain links TRBV12-3 or TRBV12-4 to TRBJ1-2; D possibly corresponds to TRBD1 (6 bases). V gave up 6 bases and J gave up 4 bases, with 21 bases separating them. This CDR3 comprises 16 residues. The CDR3 nucleotides are TGTGCCAGCAGCCGGAACGACAGGTCCTTCGGCTATGGCTACACCTTC. This translates into CASSRNDRSFGYGYTF.

This clonotype qualifies as medium-sized. The chain combines TRBV12-3 or TRBV12-4 with TRBJ1-2, with D perhaps TRBD1 (5 bases). Trimming stripped 0 bases from V and 4 bases from J, with 15 bases between. The CDR3 consists of 16 residues. The CDR3 region is CASSLAGAGKPYGYTF. In DNA, the CDR3 is TGTGCCAGCAGTTTAGCCGGGGCAGGGAAGCCCTATGGCTACACCTTC.